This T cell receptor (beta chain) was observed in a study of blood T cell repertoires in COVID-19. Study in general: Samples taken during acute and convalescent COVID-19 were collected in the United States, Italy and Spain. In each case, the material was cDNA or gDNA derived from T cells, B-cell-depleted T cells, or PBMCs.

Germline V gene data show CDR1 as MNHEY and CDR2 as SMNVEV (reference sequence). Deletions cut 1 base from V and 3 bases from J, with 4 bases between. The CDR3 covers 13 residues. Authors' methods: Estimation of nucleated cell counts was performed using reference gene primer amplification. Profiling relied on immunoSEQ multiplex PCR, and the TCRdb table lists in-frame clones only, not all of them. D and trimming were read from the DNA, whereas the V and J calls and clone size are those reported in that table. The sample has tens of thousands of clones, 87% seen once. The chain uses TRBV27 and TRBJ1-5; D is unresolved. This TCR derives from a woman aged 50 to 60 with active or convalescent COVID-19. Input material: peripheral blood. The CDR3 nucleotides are TGTGCCAGCAGTTTATTGGCCAATCAGCCCCAGCATTTT. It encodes CASSLLANQPQHF.